What follows is one T cell receptor (beta chain) and its context. This clonotype came up a few times. Its antigen is not yet known. There are no base qualities to consult, and no much larger clone falls within one base. This record belongs to a study of blood T cells in healthy people across ages (dated by TCRdb to 2015 to 2017). About the study as a whole: In model experiments, template switching captured about one uniquely barcoded TCR beta cDNA molecule for every two T cells. Age-related changes in TCR beta repertoire diversity were measured in the study by deep sequencing normalized with unique cDNA molecular identifiers. The donors were divided into four age groups: young (average around 16 years), middle-aged (over 35), aged (roughly 66) and long-lived (about 80). The study analyzed two additional independent replicas of 1 million unique cDNA reads from the same blood draw for two donors, one aged 18 to 30 and one aged 80 or older. To avoid experimental bias, donors of different ages were distributed randomly across sequencing lanes.

The receptor library was made with 5' RACE. The run used an Illumina HiSeq 2500. A second PCR of 7 to 11 cycles was run with a J-beta primer mix and a sample-barcoded 5' primer. Each TCR beta cDNA molecule received a unique molecular identifier from a template-switch 5' adaptor carrying 12 random nucleotides. Each sample yielded at least 2.5 million CDR3-containing paired-end reads. The Mint cDNA synthesis kit, primed by a TRBC-specific oligonucleotide, was used to synthesize first-strand cDNA from all RNA. All cDNA was treated with uracil-DNA glycosylase and then went through a first 18-cycle PCR with the universal primers M1SS and BC2_uni_R. The study's own analysis went as follows. For normalization, 1 million high-quality reads, each with a distinct molecular identifier, were randomly selected from each sample. Instead of being binned into consensus sequences, reads that shared molecular identifiers were thrown out. MiTCR, set to a Q25 quality threshold and the strictest error-elimination algorithm, was used for CDR3 identification, clonotype clustering and error correction. A nonparametric unseen species model using Euler transformation provided a lower-bound estimate of total TCR beta diversity. The public sequencing data were trimmed at Q25 with fastp and processed into clonotypes with MiXCR by TCRdb, which kept only in-frame beta chains. Every entry covers one CDR3 protein and lists the most common genes and DNA from its rows. Clone size and V and J calls follow TCRdb, not the original study. The sample records about 640,000 distinct CDR3 sequences, under 65% of which are singletons. The top ten constitute approximately 37% of the sample.

The investigation overall reported the following: As age increased, observed TCR beta diversity per million T cells dropped in a roughly linear way, and a significant reduction was already evident by age 40. Because donor CMV infection status was unknown, age-related changes in expanded clonotypes were potentially confounded. Bulk unsorted PBMC profiling prevented conclusive comparison of naive and antigen-experienced compartments. Total diversity estimates from one million sequenced T cells were considered lower bounds and underestimates. There was a strong correlation between observed TCR beta diversity and the percentage of naive T cells measured by flow cytometry. Compared with the aged group, more naive CD4+ T cells, fewer expanded clones and increased TCR diversity were shown by the long-lived group, suggesting age selection.

The approximately 41 donors, aged about 6 to 95 years, were systemically healthy Caucasian individuals from Russia. Around 10 milliliters of peripheral blood were collected from each donor into EDTA-treated Vacutainer tubes. PBMCs were isolated by Ficoll-Paque density-gradient centrifugation, with at least 6.5 million obtained per sample. Total RNA was extracted from PBMCs with Trizol reagent, with at least 5.5 micrograms obtained per sample. Naive CD45RAhigh/CD27high T cell percentages were measured by flow cytometry on a PBMC aliquot from every donor. Sequences were obtained from blood. The source of this sequence is a man between 60 and 75 years old in good health.

The DNA reads TGTGCCAGCAGTTTGGACACCGACACAGATACGCAGTATTTT. It codes for CASSLDTDTDTQYF. This chain joins TRBV2 to TRBJ2-3; TRBD1 is a weak D gene call, 5 bases matching. CDR1 and CDR2 are drawn from the germline V gene: SNHLY, FYNNEI. The CDR3, from cysteine to phenylalanine, totals 14 residues. CDR3 DNA only is kept here, 42 bases in frame from base 1. V loses 5 bases, J loses 2 bases, and the germline ends lie 11 bases apart.